This entry lists 14 T cell receptor beta chains sequenced from one sample in a study of blood T cell repertoires in COVID-19. Sequencing was performed with immunoSEQ multiplex PCR; in TCRdb, only in-frame clones are kept and a portion is missing. The table records some 170,000 clones, approximately 86% of them present only once. Sample: peripheral blood. The receptors originated from a woman aged 60-75 years who had recovered from COVID-19.

This chain uses TRBV12-3 or TRBV12-4 with TRBJ2-7; D is ambiguous. V gave up 4 bases and J gave up 2 bases, with 9 bases separating them. This CDR3 is built from 13 residues. Here the CDR3 DNA reads TGTGCCAGCAGTTACCTAATCCCCTACGAGCAGTACTTC. Its protein is CASSYLIPYEQYF.

The V and J genes are TRBV23-1 and TRBJ1-2, with D tentatively TRBD1 (5 bases). TRBV23-1 is treated as an ORF (open reading frame) with a function not yet certain. The CDR3 covers 14 residues. With 0 bases removed from V and 4 bases from J, the gap between germline ends came to 9 bases. CDR3 sequence reads: CASSQSPGGYGYTF. CDR3 nucleotide sequence: TGCGCCAGCAGTCAATCGCCGGGGGGCTATGGCTACACCTTC.

This chain uses TRBV5-1 with TRBJ2-7, with TRBD1 matching over 9 bases. Germline V gene data show CDR1 as SGHRS and CDR2 as YFSETQ. Trimming removed 7 bases from V and 3 bases from J; junction bases left unmatched: 2. The CDR3 covers 12 residues. The CDR3 reads CASRTGDYEQYF. As DNA, the CDR3 is TGCGCCAGCCGGACAGGGGACTACGAGCAGTACTTC.

The chain recombines TRBV19 with TRBJ2-5; 12 bases are shared with TRBD1. This CDR3 spans 16 amino acids. Per germline, CDR1 LNHDA and CDR2 SQIVND (reference sequence). Trimming at V came to 5 bases and at J to 5 bases, leaving 9 bases not matched to a gene. The CDR3 is CASSGTGGFPRETQYF. The CDR3 nucleotides are TGTGCCAGTAGTGGGACAGGGGGCTTCCCTCGGGAGACCCAGTACTTC.

The chain links TRBV3-1 (or the pseudogene TRBV3-2) to TRBJ2-5, with D unclear. Germline CDR1 is LGHDT and CDR2 is YNNKEL (reference sequence). Trimming left V 0 bases short and J 5 bases short, with 10 bases between. The CDR3 length is 14 residues. In DNA, the CDR3 is TGTGCCAGCAGCCAAGATACGGGTTCGGAGACCCAGTACTTC. Its protein is CASSQDTGSETQYF.

This CDR3 reads CASSLEGLHGDQYF. DNA of the CDR3: TGTGCCAGCAGCTTAGAAGGACTCCACGGAGACCAGTACTTC. The chain employs TRBV7-9 and TRBJ2-5; a possible D gene is TRBD2 (5 bases). The germline gives CDR1 SEHNR, CDR2 FQNEAQ (reference sequence). V was cut by 1 base and J by 10 bases, with 16 bases left in between. The CDR3 contains 14 residues.

The V gene is TRBV5-1, the J gene TRBJ1-2; TRBD1 aligns across 11 bases. The germline gives CDR1 SGHRS, CDR2 YFSETQ. The CDR3 totals 16 residues. Unmatched junction bases numbered 8, after V lost 0 bases and J lost 7 bases. In DNA, the CDR3 is TGCGCCAGCAGCTTGGTTTCGGATGGACAGGGGGCTGGCTACACCTTC. Protein product: CASSLVSDGQGAGYTF.

The J gene is TRBJ1-4, the V gene TRBV4-3; a weak D match, TRBD1 (5 bases). The CDR3 runs to 13 residues. Germline CDR1 is LGHNA and CDR2 is YSLEER. V gave up 2 bases and J gave up 7 bases, with 8 bases separating them. The CDR3: CASSQIGGEKLFF. DNA for the CDR3: TGCGCCAGCAGCCAAATCGGGGGTGAAAAACTGTTTTTT.

The J gene is TRBJ1-2, the V gene TRBV10-3; 7 nucleotides line up with TRBD1. The V and J ends lost 0 bases and 8 bases, in that order; junction bases with no gene match: 6. CDR1 and CDR2 from the germline V gene are ENHRY and SYGVKD. The CDR3 is 14 residues long. CDR3 protein: CAISESKTGKGYTF. In nucleotides, the CDR3 is TGTGCCATCAGTGAGTCGAAGACAGGGAAAGGCTACACCTTC.

The chain uses TRBV9 and TRBJ1-2, with D possibly matching TRBD1 (6 bases). This CDR3 contains 15 residues. The germline CDR1 and CDR2 sequences are SGDLS and YYNGEE. The V gene lost 2 bases and the J gene lost 6 bases, with 17 bases spanning the gap. DNA for the CDR3: TGTGCCAGCAGCGTGACAGGAAAGGCAGCGGATGGCTACACCTTC. This sequence encodes CASSVTGKAADGYTF.

This clone was picked up a small number of times. V usage is TRBV19 and J usage is TRBJ1-1, with 11 bases lining up with TRBD1. J lost 4 bases, V lost 5 bases, and 6 bases had no gene match. The CDR3 consists of 15 residues. The germline CDR1 and CDR2 sequences are LNHDA and SQIVND (reference sequence). The CDR3 is CASSSLGTGGTEAFF. The CDR3, as DNA: TGTGCCAGTAGTTCCCTTGGGACAGGGGGCACTGAAGCTTTCTTT.

The J gene is TRBJ2-3, the V gene TRBV28; TRBD2 aligns across 8 bases. V dropped 3 bases and J dropped 4; count of bases not matched to a gene: 6. This CDR3 region has 15 residues. Germline loops: CDR1 MDHEN, CDR2 SYDVKM. This chain's CDR3 is CASSFGRGVPDTQYF. In DNA, the CDR3 is TGTGCCAGCAGTTTCGGGCGGGGGGTTCCAGATACGCAGTATTTT.

The chain recombines TRBV28 with TRBJ1-5, with D maybe TRBD1 (6 bases). Germline loops: CDR1 MDHEN, CDR2 SYDVKM. The V gene lost 7 bases and the J gene lost 11 bases, with 24 bases spanning the gap. This CDR3 contains 15 residues. CDR3 sequence (DNA): TGTGCCAGCAATCCCCGGGGACAAGTGAATTCCGCCCAGCATTTT. It translates to CASNPRGQVNSAQHF.

The J gene is TRBJ2-1, the V gene TRBV6-1; D uncertain. CDR3 length equals 13 residues. Germline values: CDR1 MNHNS, CDR2 SASEGT. V shed 3 bases and J shed 4 bases, with 7 bases lying between them. The DNA for the CDR3 is TGTGCCAGCAGTGACAGGATTTACAATGAGCAGTTCTTC. It translates to CASSDRIYNEQFF.